Listed below are T cell receptor beta chains from one sample, sequenced in a study of pediatric ulcerative colitis. Produced via immunoSEQ multiplex PCR; TCRdb's table is partial and in-frame only. Of fewer than 45,000 clones in the sample, less than 90% were seen once. Sample: blood. These TCRs come from a girl aged 5 to 17 with moderate ulcerative colitis. CDR3s include the opening cysteine and the closing phenylalanine or tryptophan. D genes are given only for firm matches. Expanded clones get a size class; other rows say once, few or many, or leave the size out.

cdr3_nt: TGTGCCTGGACAGGGCACTTTAATTCACCCCTCCACTTT
cdr3_aa: CAWTGHFNSPLHF
clone_size: .
d_call: .
j_call: TRBJ1-6
v_call: TRBV30

cdr3_nt: TGTGCCAGCAATCAGAGGACAGCTGGGACCTATGGCTACACCTTC
cdr3_aa: CASNQRTAGTYGYTF
clone_size: .
d_call: .
j_call: TRBJ1-2
v_call: TRBV28

cdr3_nt: TGTGCCAGTATCCAGACAGGTACCATGTCAACAAGGGGCTACACCTTC
cdr3_aa: CASIQTGTMSTRGYTF
clone_size: .
d_call: .
j_call: TRBJ1-2
v_call: TRBV19

cdr3_nt: TGCAGCGTTGTTTCTTCGGTGAACACCGGGGAGCTGTTTTTT
cdr3_aa: CSVVSSVNTGELFF
clone_size: once
d_call: .
j_call: TRBJ2-2
v_call: TRBV29-1

cdr3_nt: TGCGCCAGCAGCTTGTTGGGGAGTGACACTGAAGCTTTCTTT
cdr3_aa: CASSLLGSDTEAFF
clone_size: .
d_call: .
j_call: TRBJ1-1
v_call: TRBV5-1

cdr3_nt: TGTGCCAGCAGCTTGCGGTCCAACTTC
cdr3_aa: CASSLRSNF
clone_size: .
d_call: .
j_call: TRBJ2-7
v_call: TRBV5-6

cdr3_nt: TGCAGCGTTGAAAGGAGGGACAGATCCTACAATGAGCAGTTCTTC
cdr3_aa: CSVERRDRSYNEQFF
clone_size: .
d_call: .
j_call: TRBJ2-1
v_call: TRBV29-1

cdr3_nt: TGTGCCAGCAGTTACGGGCTAGCGGGGGGTGAAGATACGCAGTATTTT
cdr3_aa: CASSYGLAGGEDTQYF
clone_size: .
d_call: TRBD2
j_call: TRBJ2-3
v_call: TRBV6-6

cdr3_nt: TGTGCCAGCAGCTTCTCGAGCGGGGGGGCAGATACGCAGTATTTT
cdr3_aa: CASSFSSGGADTQYF
clone_size: .
d_call: TRBD2
j_call: TRBJ2-3
v_call: TRBV7-2

cdr3_nt: TGTGCCAGCAGTATGTCCGGGGGCCGAGGCAATCAGCCCCAGCATTTT
cdr3_aa: CASSMSGGRGNQPQHF
clone_size: .
d_call: .
j_call: TRBJ1-5
v_call: TRBV28

cdr3_nt: TGTGCCAGTAGTGTCGAGACAGGGGATAATGAAAAACTGTTTTTT
cdr3_aa: CASSVETGDNEKLFF
clone_size: .
d_call: TRBD1
j_call: TRBJ1-4
v_call: TRBV19

cdr3_nt: TGTGCCAGCAGCTTTCACAGGGGAGCTGGAAACACCATATATTTT
cdr3_aa: CASSFHRGAGNTIYF
clone_size: once
d_call: TRBD1
j_call: TRBJ1-3
v_call: TRBV7-9

cdr3_nt: TGTGCCAGCAAGGACGGGCCAGATACGCAGTATTTT
cdr3_aa: CASKDGPDTQYF
clone_size: .
d_call: .
j_call: TRBJ2-3
v_call: TRBV27

cdr3_nt: TGTGCCAGCTCACCACTTTCAGACACCGGGGAGCTGTTTTTT
cdr3_aa: CASSPLSDTGELFF
clone_size: .
d_call: .
j_call: TRBJ2-2
v_call: TRBV18

cdr3_nt: TGCGCCAGCAACCCAACCCTAGCGGGAGGGCCGGGTGAGCAGTTCTTC
cdr3_aa: CASNPTLAGGPGEQFF
clone_size: once
d_call: TRBD2
j_call: TRBJ2-1
v_call: TRBV5-1

cdr3_nt: TGTGCCAGTAGTATCTCCGGGACAGGGTCTAGGAATGAGCAGTTCTTC
cdr3_aa: CASSISGTGSRNEQFF
clone_size: .
d_call: TRBD1
j_call: TRBJ2-1
v_call: TRBV19

cdr3_nt: TGTGCCAGCAGTCTCCTTAGGGGGACTAATGAAAAACTGTTTTTT
cdr3_aa: CASSLLRGTNEKLFF
clone_size: .
d_call: .
j_call: TRBJ1-4
v_call: TRBV6-1

cdr3_nt: TGCGCCAGCAGCTTTCGTTACGGGACAGGAACCGTTACGCAGTATTTT
cdr3_aa: CASSFRYGTGTVTQYF
clone_size: .
d_call: TRBD1
j_call: TRBJ2-3
v_call: TRBV4-3

cdr3_nt: TGTGCCAGCTCTTGGCAGGGGAACACTGAAGCTTTCTTT
cdr3_aa: CASSWQGNTEAFF
clone_size: .
d_call: .
j_call: TRBJ1-1
v_call: TRBV7-2

cdr3_nt: TGTGCCATCAGTGATTGGGATGGGGACACTGAAGCTTTCTTT
cdr3_aa: CAISDWDGDTEAFF
clone_size: .
d_call: .
j_call: TRBJ1-1
v_call: TRBV10-3

cdr3_nt: TGTGCCAGCAGTGAATACCCCTTACAAGGTCTCTATGGCTACACCTTC
cdr3_aa: CASSEYPLQGLYGYTF
clone_size: .
d_call: .
j_call: TRBJ1-2
v_call: TRBV6-1

cdr3_nt: TGTGCCAGCAGCACCCGCGGGAGCACAGATACGCAGTATTTT
cdr3_aa: CASSTRGSTDTQYF
clone_size: .
d_call: .
j_call: TRBJ2-3
v_call: TRBV6-6

cdr3_nt: TGTGCCAGCTCACCTCCCGGACAGTTGCGCTCTGGAAACACCATATATTTT
cdr3_aa: CASSPPGQLRSGNTIYF
clone_size: .
d_call: .
j_call: TRBJ1-3
v_call: TRBV18

cdr3_nt: TGTGCCAGCAGTGAAGGGGGCACAGATACGCAGTATTTT
cdr3_aa: CASSEGGTDTQYF
clone_size: .
d_call: .
j_call: TRBJ2-3
v_call: TRBV6-1

cdr3_nt: TGTGCCACCAGCAGCGAGTTGGACAGGGGGACCGAGGGCGCCGGGGAGCTGTTTTTT
cdr3_aa: CATSSELDRGTEGAGELFF
clone_size: once
d_call: TRBD1
j_call: TRBJ2-2
v_call: TRBV15

cdr3_nt: TGTGCCAGCAGTGGGGGGACAGATAATTCACCCCTCCACTTT
cdr3_aa: CASSGGTDNSPLHF
clone_size: once
d_call: TRBD1
j_call: TRBJ1-6
v_call: TRBV6-4

cdr3_nt: TGTGCCAGCAGTTTTGGGATCCAAGAGACCCAGTACTTC
cdr3_aa: CASSFGIQETQYF
clone_size: .
d_call: .
j_call: TRBJ2-5
v_call: TRBV2

cdr3_nt: TGTGCCAGCAGCTCCTGGGGGGGGAACGGCTACACCTTC
cdr3_aa: CASSSWGGNGYTF
clone_size: .
d_call: .
j_call: TRBJ1-2
v_call: TRBV11-2

cdr3_nt: TGTGCCAGCAGTGCGGACGTCCAGCCCCAGCATTTT
cdr3_aa: CASSADVQPQHF
clone_size: once
d_call: .
j_call: TRBJ1-5
v_call: TRBV28